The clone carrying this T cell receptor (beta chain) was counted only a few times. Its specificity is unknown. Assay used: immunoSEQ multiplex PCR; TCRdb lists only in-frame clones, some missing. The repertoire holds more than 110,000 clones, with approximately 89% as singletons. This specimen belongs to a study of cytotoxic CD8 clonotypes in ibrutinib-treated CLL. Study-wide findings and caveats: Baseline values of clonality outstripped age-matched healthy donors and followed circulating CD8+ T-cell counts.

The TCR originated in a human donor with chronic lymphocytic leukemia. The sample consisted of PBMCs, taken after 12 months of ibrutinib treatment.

As DNA, the CDR3 is TGTGCCAGCAGTCGGGACAGGGGAAGCAATCAGCCCCAGCATTTT. Amino acids: CASSRDRGSNQPQHF. The genes are TRBV2 and TRBJ1-5; 10 bases line up with TRBD1. Germline V gives CDR1 SNHLY, CDR2 FYNNEI. The V gene end was trimmed by 5 bases and the J gene end by 1 base; junction bases not matched to a gene: 2. CDR3 length: 15 residues. Variable domain in full (rest from reference TRBV2 and TRBJ1-5): EPEVTQTPSHQVTQMGQEVILRCVPISNHLYFYWYRQILGQKVEFLVSFYNNEISEKSEIFDDQFSVERPDGSNFTLKIRSTKLEDSAMYFCASSRDRGSNQPQHFGDGTRLSIL.